Listed below are T cell receptor beta chains from one sample, sequenced in a study of monozygotic twins with inflammatory bowel disease. Reanalyzing the 5' RACE reads, TCRdb keeps one entry per CDR3 protein, without DNA. Here the sample table reports 440,000 or so distinct CDR3 sequences. The sample taken for sequencing was blood. The receptors were gathered from a human donor with ulcerative colitis or Crohn's disease, or a healthy co-twin of an affected twin (not recorded which). Both conserved end residues are part of each CDR3.

CDR3 length	V gene	J gene	CDR3 protein
14	TRBV15	TRBJ2-4	CATSSVGHMGIQYF
16	TRBV7-2	TRBJ1-4	CASSLYAVATNEKLFF
12	TRBV20-1	TRBJ2-7	CSASLVSYEQYF
13	TRBV10-3	TRBJ2-1	CAMGGHRDNEQFF
15	TRBV3-1	TRBJ2-7	CASSYRQGAPYEQYF
14	TRBV5-4	TRBJ2-1	CASRTGGPHNEQFF
14	TRBV2	TRBJ1-3	CASSYRPSGNTIYF
11	TRBV12-3/TRBV12-4	TRBJ1-1	CASRGRAEAFF
15	TRBV27	TRBJ1-5	CASSDRASFGQPQHF
16	TRBV10-3	TRBJ2-1	CAISESLTRGVGEQFF
12	TRBV20-1	TRBJ2-7	CSARVQVTSHVF
15	TRBV25-1	TRBJ2-3	CASSEWAGSTDTQYF
14	TRBV12-3/TRBV12-4	TRBJ1-1	CASSRARGYTEAFF
15	TRBV20-1	TRBJ2-3	CSARLGSLGTDTQYF
13	TRBV2	TRBJ2-7	CASRVRAPYVQYF
12	TRBV3-1	TRBJ1-1	CASSQVPSEAFF
13	TRBV4-1	TRBJ1-2	CASSQLGGGGYTF
16	TRBV5-5	TRBJ1-5	CASSSHDRGTNQPQHF
13	TRBV3-1	TRBJ2-3	CASSQDHSSALHF
16	TRBV3-1	TRBJ1-2	CASSQDRTGGHYGYTF
14	TRBV10-3	TRBJ2-7	CAISPGTGMGEQYF
13	TRBV12-3/TRBV12-4	TRBJ1-1	CASSLRSEPEAFF
13	TRBV28	TRBJ2-3	CASSPRREDTQYF
14	TRBV12-3/TRBV12-4	TRBJ1-2	CASSPPGGVYGYTF
16	TRBV7-2	TRBJ1-6	CASSSKASSYNSPLHF
15	TRBV7-9	TRBJ1-2	CASSLAGRGGEGYTF
14	TRBV3-1	TRBJ1-4	CASSQGGINEKLFF
15	TRBV5-5	TRBJ2-5	CASSLGGVDQETQYF
13	TRBV5-1	TRBJ2-2	CASSHPSTGELFF
18	TRBV4-1	TRBJ2-4	CASSQDEGQGVLKNIQYF
14	TRBV5-4	TRBJ2-3	CASSRAGGTDTQYF
11	TRBV15	TRBJ1-1	CATSINTEAFF
15	TRBV7-3	TRBJ2-1	CASSAIAGVGNEQFF
15	TRBV29-1	TRBJ2-7	CSVRPGGGSDYEQYF
14	TRBV7-2	TRBJ2-6	CASSPFSGANVLTF
16	TRBV4-1	TRBJ1-3	CASSSRTGRTGNTIYF
16	TRBV3-1	TRBJ1-2	CASSQGQGTANYGYTF
15	TRBV18	TRBJ2-2	CASSYVSGRTGELFF
15	TRBV20-1	TRBJ2-1	CSALSSRGLTNEQFF
14	TRBV7-8	TRBJ2-1	CASSFAPREGRRFF
13	TRBV20-1	TRBJ2-7	CSAGDPLFLRQYF
15	TRBV9	TRBJ1-6	CASSLSNPSNSPLHF
15	TRBV5-1	TRBJ1-1	CASSLGGDRVAEAFF
14	TRBV9	TRBJ2-7	CASSLMDSSYEQYF
15	TRBV7-3	TRBJ1-1	CASARDPVKNTEAFF
13	TRBV20-1	TRBJ1-2	CSAPLSPGYGYTF
14	TRBV6-1	TRBJ2-3	CASSTGTIADTQYF
17	TRBV27	TRBJ2-3	CASSIRGPDYRTDTQYF
14	TRBV4-1	TRBJ1-6	CASRHRDRNSPLHF
15	TRBV5-5	TRBJ2-1	CASSRGLAEYNEQFF
15	TRBV4-3	TRBJ1-4	CASSQGTGPGEKLFF
14	TRBV28	TRBJ2-7	CASSFAGDSYEQYF
17	TRBV20-1	TRBJ2-7	CSAAEYRVWTIRGEQYF
19	TRBV6-2/TRBV6-3	TRBJ2-2	CASSYPLGLAGAGTGELFF
15	TRBV5-1	TRBJ1-2	CASSLVPGQSYGYTF
17	TRBV4-1	TRBJ2-1	CASSQDKDYNLYNEQFF
14	TRBV20-1	TRBJ2-7	CSARVSGRRYEQYF